This is a list of T cell receptor beta chains from one sample in a study of shared clonotypes between healthy human individuals. Sequencing was performed with immunoSEQ multiplex PCR; in TCRdb, only in-frame clones are kept and a portion is missing. This table has about 2.1 million clones, around 93% appearing once. The sequenced sample was naive CD8+ T cells from PBMCs. Receptors originate from a young man in good health. Some clones in this sample may be carry-over from other donors' samples. CDR3s include the opening cysteine and the closing phenylalanine or tryptophan. The D gene is left open where the match is weak. Only part of the rows carry a size: once, few, many, or a class if the clone is expanded.

j_call | d_call | clone_size | cdr3_length | v_call | cdr3_aa | cdr3_nt
TRBJ1-2 | TRBD1 | NA | 15 | TRBV7-9 | CASSSDRHTVYGYTF | TGTGCCAGCAGCTCGGACAGGCACACGGTATATGGCTACACCTTC
TRBJ2-1 | NA | NA | 12 | TRBV5-1 | CASSSGLNEQFF | TGCGCCAGCAGCTCCGGACTCAATGAGCAGTTCTTC
TRBJ2-5 | NA | NA | 11 | TRBV29-1 | CSVRRAETQYF | TGCAGCGTCCGGAGGGCGGAGACCCAGTACTTC
TRBJ2-7 | TRBD2 | NA | 20 | TRBV19 | CASSLGAPGTSGWGGYEQYF | TGTGCCAGTAGTCTAGGGGCCCCCGGGACTAGCGGTTGGGGAGGGTACGAGCAGTACTTC
TRBJ2-2 | NA | NA | 13 | TRBV27 | CASSLLPTGELFF | TGTGCCAGCAGTTTATTGCCCACCGGGGAGCTGTTTTTT
TRBJ1-2 | TRBD1 | NA | 16 | TRBV28 | CASSAAGQGDYYGYTF | TGTGCCAGCAGTGCGGCTGGACAGGGGGACTATTATGGCTACACCTTC
TRBJ2-7 | NA | once | 14 | TRBV19 | CASSIRDSNQEQYF | TGTGCCAGTAGTATCCGGGATTCAAATCAGGAGCAGTACTTC
TRBJ2-1 | TRBD2 | NA | 15 | TRBV4-1 | CASSLTSDAFNEQFF | TGCGCCAGCAGCCTAACTAGCGACGCGTTCAATGAGCAGTTCTTC
TRBJ2-6 | NA | NA | 14 | TRBV27 | CASRVGGGANVLTF | TGTGCCAGCAGGGTAGGAGGGGGAGCCAACGTCCTGACTTTC
TRBJ2-7 | NA | NA | 15 | TRBV19 | CASSIREAEYYEQYF | TGTGCCAGTAGTATCCGAGAGGCCGAGTACTACGAGCAGTACTTC
TRBJ1-4 | NA | NA | 14 | TRBV21-1 | CASRGTGSNEKLFF | TGTGCCAGCAGAGGGACAGGGTCTAATGAAAAACTGTTTTTT
TRBJ2-2 | NA | NA | 13 | TRBV27 | CASSYSVTGELFF | TGTGCCAGCAGTTACAGCGTGACCGGGGAGCTGTTTTTT
TRBJ2-1 | NA | NA | 11 | TRBV7-9 | CASSSTHEQFF | TGTGCCAGCAGCTCAACCCATGAGCAGTTCTTC
TRBJ2-1 | NA | NA | 13 | TRBV27 | CASSSASMNEQFF | TGTGCCAGCAGTTCGGCTAGCATGAATGAGCAGTTCTTC
TRBJ2-2 | NA | NA | 15 | TRBV7-9 | CASSPPLGNTGELFF | TGTGCCAGCAGCCCGCCTTTGGGGAACACCGGGGAGCTGTTTTTT
TRBJ2-2 | NA | NA | 14 | TRBV13 | CASSESGFTGELFF | TGTGCCAGCAGCGAGTCAGGGTTTACCGGGGAGCTGTTTTTT
TRBJ2-7 | TRBD1 | NA | 15 | TRBV5-1 | CASSFFTGQVYEQYF | TGCGCCAGCAGCTTCTTCACGGGACAGGTCTACGAGCAGTACTTC
TRBJ2-7 | TRBD2 | NA | 15 | TRBV27 | CASRIGASGTYEQYF | TGTGCCAGCAGGATCGGGGCTAGCGGGACCTACGAGCAGTACTTC
TRBJ2-7 | NA | NA | 12 | TRBV5-6 | CASSSNVPEQYF | TGTGCCAGCAGCAGCAATGTGCCCGAGCAGTACTTC
TRBJ1-1 | TRBD1 | NA | 16 | TRBV10-3 | CAISQGQGAMNTEAFF | TGTGCCATCAGCCAGGGACAGGGGGCTATGAACACTGAAGCTTTCTTT
TRBJ2-5 | NA | NA | 14 | TRBV7-9 | CASSTRDGQETQYF | TGTGCCAGCAGCACACGGGACGGCCAAGAGACCCAGTACTTC
TRBJ1-5 | NA | NA | 13 | TRBV19 | CASSWGGGQPQHF | TGTGCCAGTAGTTGGGGTGGCGGGCAGCCCCAGCATTTT
TRBJ2-3 | TRBD1 | once | 20 | TRBV28 | CASSLFLAGTGAWTTDTQYF | TGTGCCAGCAGTTTATTTCTAGCAGGTACAGGGGCGTGGACCACAGATACGCAGTATTTT
TRBJ2-1 | TRBD1 | NA | 16 | TRBV11-3 | CASSPSDRVVYNEQFF | TGTGCCAGCAGCCCATCCGACAGGGTGGTTTACAATGAGCAGTTCTTC
TRBJ2-7 | TRBD1 | once | 15 | TRBV6-1 | CASSELGTGPYEQYF | TGTGCCAGCAGTGAATTAGGGACAGGCCCCTACGAGCAGTACTTC
TRBJ1-1 | NA | NA | 13 | TRBV29-1 | CSGSGRTNTEAFF | TGCAGCGGGTCGGGACGGACGAACACTGAAGCTTTCTTT
TRBJ2-7 | TRBD1 | NA | 15 | TRBV6-6 | CASSNRGFSSYEQYF | TGTGCCAGCAGTAACAGGGGGTTCAGCTCCTACGAGCAGTACTTC
TRBJ1-3 | TRBD1 | NA | 17 | TRBV2 | CASRGQGLQLSGNTIYF | TGTGCCAGCAGGGGACAGGGGCTCCAACTCTCTGGAAACACCATATATTTT
TRBJ2-3 | TRBD2 | NA | 19 | TRBV28 | CASSLGRAGGAYGTDTQYF | TGTGCCAGCAGTTTAGGTCGGGCGGGAGGTGCTTATGGCACAGATACGCAGTATTTT
TRBJ2-2 | NA | once | 13 | TRBV27 | CASSPMGERELFF | TGTGCCAGCAGCCCCATGGGGGAGAGGGAGCTGTTTTTT
TRBJ2-1 | TRBD2 | once | 16 | TRBV10-3 | CAISGTSGSSYNEQFF | TGTGCCATCAGTGGGACTAGCGGGAGCTCCTACAATGAGCAGTTCTTC
TRBJ2-1 | NA | NA | 17 | TRBV18 | CASSPSGGGSPYNEQFF | TGTGCCAGCTCACCGTCAGGAGGGGGAAGTCCCTACAATGAGCAGTTCTTC
TRBJ1-5 | NA | few | 14 | TRBV28 | CASRPGHPNQPQHF | TGTGCCAGCAGGCCGGGACACCCCAATCAGCCCCAGCATTTT
TRBJ2-7 | TRBD1 | few | 13 | TRBV7-9 | CASSPGQNYEQYF | TGTGCCAGCAGCCCGGGACAGAACTACGAGCAGTACTTC
TRBJ2-7 | NA | NA | 13 | TRBV27 | CASSLGGSYEQYF | TGTGCCAGCAGTTTAGGGGGGAGCTACGAGCAGTACTTC
TRBJ2-1 | TRBD1 | NA | 17 | TRBV29-1 | CSVEGTSTGASYNEQFF | TGCAGCGTTGAAGGGACGAGCACAGGGGCATCCTACAATGAGCAGTTCTTC
TRBJ1-2 | NA | NA | 14 | TRBV7-9 | CASSPTQGNYGYTF | TGTGCCAGCAGCCCGACGCAGGGGAACTATGGCTACACCTTC
TRBJ1-2 | NA | NA | 14 | TRBV6-5 | CASSYRGSPYGYTF | TGTGCCAGCAGTTATCGGGGATCCCCCTATGGCTACACCTTC
TRBJ2-2 | NA | NA | 13 | TRBV28 | CASSLSNTGELFF | TGTGCCAGCAGTTTATCTAACACCGGGGAGCTGTTTTTT
TRBJ1-1 | NA | NA | 11 | TRBV13 | CASRYAGEAFF | TGTGCCAGCAGATACGCCGGTGAAGCTTTCTTT
TRBJ2-7 | NA | NA | 15 | TRBV6-6 | CASSYGAGSSYEQYF | TGTGCCAGCAGTTACGGGGCAGGCAGCTCCTACGAGCAGTACTTC
TRBJ2-7 | NA | once | 14 | TRBV2 | CASSEVPPPYEQYF | TGTGCCAGCAGTGAGGTCCCCCCGCCCTACGAGCAGTACTTC
TRBJ1-1 | NA | NA | 13 | TRBV5-1 | CASSLGPNTEAFF | TGCGCCAGCAGCTTGGGTCCGAACACTGAAGCTTTCTTT
TRBJ2-1 | TRBD2 | NA | 17 | TRBV4-1 | CASSQASSGPLRDEQFF | TGCGCCAGCAGCCAAGCATCTAGCGGGCCCCTTCGTGATGAGCAGTTCTTC
TRBJ1-5 | NA | NA | 14 | TRBV28 | CAIKEQGLRQPQHF | TGTGCCATCAAAGAGCAGGGACTGAGGCAGCCCCAGCATTTT
TRBJ2-1 | TRBD2 | NA | 16 | TRBV7-9 | CASSLVAGDAYNEQFF | TGTGCCAGCAGCCTAGTAGCGGGAGACGCATACAATGAGCAGTTCTTC
TRBJ2-7 | TRBD1 | NA | 13 | TRBV5-6 | CASSLGTGYEQYF | TGTGCCAGCAGCCTCGGGACAGGTTACGAGCAGTACTTC
TRBJ2-7 | NA | once | 14 | TRBV28 | CASSFSTGAYEQYF | TGTGCCAGCAGTTTCTCGACGGGGGCCTACGAGCAGTACTTC
TRBJ2-3 | NA | NA | 15 | TRBV28 | CASSLLGQRTDTQYF | TGTGCCAGCAGTTTACTGGGACAACGCACAGATACGCAGTATTTT
TRBJ2-7 | TRBD2 | NA | 14 | TRBV28 | CASKTSGETYEQYF | TGTGCCAGCAAGACTAGCGGGGAGACCTACGAGCAGTACTTC
TRBJ2-5 | NA | NA | 12 | TRBV2 | CASNLREETQYF | TGTGCCAGCAATTTAAGGGAAGAGACCCAGTACTTC
TRBJ2-7 | NA | NA | 8 | TRBV30 | CAYNEQYF | TGTGCCTACAACGAGCAGTACTTC
TRBJ2-7 | TRBD1 | NA | 13 | TRBV5-1 | CASTGTGTYEQYF | TGCGCCAGCACCGGGACAGGGACCTACGAGCAGTACTTC
TRBJ2-2 | TRBD2 | NA | 16 | TRBV5-6 | CASSILAGVGVGELFF | TGTGCCAGCAGCATCCTAGCGGGAGTTGGCGTCGGGGAGCTGTTTTTT
TRBJ2-1 | TRBD2 | NA | 16 | TRBV12-5 | CASGHSGSSSYNEQFF | TGTGCTAGTGGACACAGCGGGAGCAGCTCCTACAATGAGCAGTTCTTC
TRBJ2-1 | NA | NA | 15 | TRBV6-5 | CASSYSRTTYNEQFF | TGTGCCAGCAGTTACTCGAGGACTACGTACAATGAGCAGTTCTTC
TRBJ1-2 | TRBD1 | NA | 13 | TRBV4-3 | CASSQGQGGGYTF | TGCGCCAGCAGCCAAGGGCAGGGGGGTGGCTACACCTTC